Detailed here is one T cell receptor beta chain. Its specificity is unknown. The data were taken from a study of identical twins. Study findings and constraints: Twin-shared out-of-frame alpha sequences were enriched for low generation probability. Donors were not followed over many years; analysis was cross-sectional. Fewer insertions were carried by abundant cord blood beta clonotypes, but none was seen in memory repertoires.

Healthy Caucasians supplied all donations. After removal of 3 bases from V and 1 base from J, the junction contained 2 bases not matched to a gene. Germline-derived CDR1 and CDR2 are DFQATT and SNEGSKA (reference sequence). This CDR3 region has 15 residues. TCRdb reprocessed the 5' RACE reads with MiXCR, giving one entry per CDR3 protein. The sample yields about 890,000 distinct CDR3 sequences, roughly an eighth seen once. These data also featured in a second study, about yellow fever vaccine responses in identical twins.

The chain recombines TRBV20-1 with TRBJ2-1; 11 bases are a match to TRBD2. The clonotype comes from a woman under 30 in good health. Sequenced sample: PBMCs. Written as DNA, the CDR3 is TGCAGTGCTAGCCCTAGCGGGAGGTCCTACAATGAGCAGTTCTTC. Translating gives CSASPSGRSYNEQFF.